Reported below is one T cell receptor beta chain. The antigen remains unidentified. The germline V and J ends were trimmed by 5 bases and 11 bases, with 18 bases remaining between them. CDR3 length equals 13 residues. The germline gives CDR1 SGHTA, CDR2 FQGNSA. The template for TCR beta VDJ and CDR3 sequence profiling was genomic DNA. TCRdb used MiXCR to reprocess the reads, holding one entry per CDR3 protein. Of 400,000 to 500,000 distinct CDR3 sequences listed, 55% to 75% are singletons. This entry comes from a study of CD8+CD57+ T cells in acquired aplastic anemia. Study overall: DNA per sorted CD4+ or CD8+ sample ranged 0.2 to 27.4 ug, averaging around 3.1 ug. Healthy donors had, on average, about 10.8 million reads for their CD4+ cells.

Overall study results and limits: Almost 30 shared CD8+ CDR3s appeared highly expressed within patients' immunodominant clones. No significant difference in CD8+ Simpson's diversity was found between patients and controls.

The source is a human donor in good health, serving as a control. The sequenced sample was sorted CD4+, CD8+, or CD8+CD57+ T cells (not recorded which) from PBMCs. V usage is TRBV7-2 and J usage is TRBJ1-2; D perhaps matches TRBD1 (6 bases). In DNA form, the CDR3 reads TGTGCCAGCAGCGGGACACTCAACAGCGGTTACACCTTC. Translation gives CASSGTLNSGYTF. Full variable domain (rest looked up from reference TRBV7-2 and TRBJ1-2): GAGVSQSPSNKVTEKGKDVELRCDPISGHTALYWYRQSLGQGLEFLIYFQGNSAPDKSGLPSDRFSAERTGGSVSTLTIQRTQQEDSAVYLCASSGTLNSGYTFGSGTRLTVV.